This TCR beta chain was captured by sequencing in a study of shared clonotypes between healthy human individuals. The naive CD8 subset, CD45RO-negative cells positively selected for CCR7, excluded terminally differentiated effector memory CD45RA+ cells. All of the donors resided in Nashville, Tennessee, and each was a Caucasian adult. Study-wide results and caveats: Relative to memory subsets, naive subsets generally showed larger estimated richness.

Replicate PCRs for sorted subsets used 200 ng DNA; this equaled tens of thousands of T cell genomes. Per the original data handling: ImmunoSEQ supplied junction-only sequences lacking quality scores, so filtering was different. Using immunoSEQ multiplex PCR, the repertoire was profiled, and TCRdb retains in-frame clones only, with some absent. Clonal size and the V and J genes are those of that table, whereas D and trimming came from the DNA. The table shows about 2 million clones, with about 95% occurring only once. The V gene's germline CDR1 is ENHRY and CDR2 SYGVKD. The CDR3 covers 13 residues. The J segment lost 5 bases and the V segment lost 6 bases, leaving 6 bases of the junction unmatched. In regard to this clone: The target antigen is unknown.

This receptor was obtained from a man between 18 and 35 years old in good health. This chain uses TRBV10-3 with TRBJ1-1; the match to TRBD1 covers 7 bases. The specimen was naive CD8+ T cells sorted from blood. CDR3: CAIRQGTGTEAFF. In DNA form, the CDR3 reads TGTGCCATCAGACAGGGGACGGGGACTGAAGCTTTCTTT.